This T cell receptor (beta chain) was profiled in a study of blood T cell repertoires in COVID-19 (dated by TCRdb to 2018 to 2020). Broadly, across the study: Samples from collaborators originated in the United States, Italy and Spain and spanned both the acute and convalescent phases of COVID-19. The prospective study material was composed of cDNA or gDNA derived from T cells, B-cell-depleted T cells, or PBMCs. The dataset comprised deeply sampled blood TCRbeta repertoires from subjects exposed to, actively infected with, or recovered from COVID-19. The repertoires were made available in a free public database intended to serve as a resource for research on the immune response to SARS-CoV-2. The samples were drawn from the first 160 participants of the ongoing ImmuneRACE study and from over 950 subjects provided by 6 global collaborators. The sample metadata nearly always contained a de-identified subject ID, COVID-19 status, age in years and sex. Where available, HLA class I and class II types were taken from metadata supplied by the sample provider and were not determined by assay-based typing. The full study reports these points: The amount of clinical and demographic metadata varied by source and participant and was provided uncurated.

V lost 4 bases and J lost 3 bases; the stretch between them is 16 bases long. The CDR3, from cysteine to phenylalanine, totals 15 residues. The retained sequence is limited to the CDR3, 45 bases, with the frame set at the first base. Taken from the germline V gene, the CDR1 and CDR2 loops are MNHEY and SVGAGI. The collaborating institutions used their own protocols to collect whole blood in K2EDTA tubes. For TCRbeta analysis, collaborator samples were shipped as frozen whole blood, as isolated PBMCs, or as DNA extracted from either sample type. TCRbeta CDR3 regions were amplified from genomic DNA using the immunoSEQ Assay, a bias-controlled multiplex PCR. The authors processed their data as follows. The number of nucleated cells in each sample was estimated from the amplification of reference gene primers within the assay. To quantify the absolute abundance of each unique TCRbeta CDR3 rearrangement, sequence reads were collapsed and filtered. Productive Simpson clonality was computed per sample as the square root of Simpson's diversity index over productive rearrangements. Held by TCRdb, this immuneACCESS table contains in-frame sequences only and omits some clones. Under half of the omission traces to an unresolved V gene where checked; the cause of the rest is unknown. That table gives V, J and clone size, and the DNA gave D and trimming. This sample has 200,000 to 300,000 clones in its table, and roughly 80% of those were observed once. The top ten constitute 12% of the sample.

With regard to this clone: It lacks a known antigen. Base qualities are not provided; no much larger clone lies one nucleotide away.

The rearranged segments are TRBV6-5 and TRBJ2-7; the D gene identity is not certain. This TCR was recovered from a woman aged 55-70 years with active or convalescent COVID-19. The source material was peripheral blood. The DNA sequence follows: TGTGCCAGCAGTTCCGGCAGGTCCCCCCTCTACGAGCAGTACTTC. This is translated as CASSSGRSPLYEQYF.